A selection of T cell receptor beta chains follows, all from one sample in a study of PD-1 blockade in classical Hodgkin lymphoma. Here immunoSEQ multiplex PCR was the method, and the copy in TCRdb shows in-frame clones only, minus some. The sample has 25,000 to 35,000 clones, around 74% seen once; the top ten hold roughly 4%. This material consisted of peripheral blood mononuclear cells (PBMCs), taken before the fourth cycle of nivolumab. These receptors came from a human donor with classical Hodgkin lymphoma. Each CDR3 is given with its conserved first and last residue. A D gene is named only where the DNA matches it firmly. Clone size is not always given. Where it is, it says once, few, many or a class for expanded clones.

D: .; V: TRBV18; size: .; J: TRBJ2-1; length: 14; DNA: TGTGCCAGCTCACCAGGGGTTGAAGGGCATGAGCAGTTCTTC; CDR3: CASSPGVEGHEQFF
D: TRBD1; V: TRBV27; size: few; J: TRBJ2-7; length: 17; DNA: TGTGCCAGCAGTCTAGTCTTTCTCGGACAGGGATCCTACGAGCAGTACTTC; CDR3: CASSLVFLGQGSYEQYF
D: TRBD1; V: TRBV5-5; size: .; J: TRBJ1-3; length: 16; DNA: TGTGCCAGCAGCTCCACAGGGGATATATCTGGAAACACCATATATTTT; CDR3: CASSSTGDISGNTIYF
D: TRBD1; V: TRBV7-2; size: few; J: TRBJ1-2; length: 13; DNA: TGTGCCAGCAGACCCGGGACAGGGAGAGGCTACACCTTC; CDR3: CASRPGTGRGYTF
D: .; V: TRBV19; size: .; J: TRBJ1-1; length: 16; DNA: TGTGCCAGTAGTATAGACGCTAGACTCCGGGTCACTGAAGCTTTCTTT; CDR3: CASSIDARLRVTEAFF
D: TRBD1; V: TRBV15; size: .; J: TRBJ2-7; length: 14; DNA: TGTGCCACCAGCAGAGAGACAGGGGGCTTCGAGCAGTACTTC; CDR3: CATSRETGGFEQYF
D: TRBD1; V: TRBV7-9; size: .; J: TRBJ1-5; length: 14; DNA: TGTGCCAGCAGCGGACAGGGCTTAGGTCAGCCCCAGCATTTT; CDR3: CASSGQGLGQPQHF
D: .; V: TRBV7-2; size: .; J: TRBJ1-5; length: 17; DNA: TGTGCCAGCAGCTTAGTTGGAGGCAGCCATAGCAATCAGCCCCAGCATTTT; CDR3: CASSLVGGSHSNQPQHF
D: .; V: TRBV7-9; size: .; J: TRBJ1-1; length: 16; DNA: TGTGCCAGCAGCCCTCGGTGGACAGAGATGAACACTGAAGCTTTCTTT; CDR3: CASSPRWTEMNTEAFF
D: .; V: TRBV7-8; size: .; J: TRBJ2-5; length: 15; DNA: TGTGCCAGCAGACCAGCGAGGCAGGGGAGAGAGACCCAGTACTTC; CDR3: CASRPARQGRETQYF
D: .; V: TRBV21-1; size: .; J: TRBJ1-1; length: 16; DNA: TGTGCCAGCAGGAATGATGGTCGAGGGACAAACACTGAAGCTTTCTTT; CDR3: CASRNDGRGTNTEAFF
D: .; V: TRBV7-6; size: .; J: TRBJ2-3; length: 10; DNA: TGTGCCAGCAGAGGAGATACGCAGTATTTT; CDR3: CASRGDTQYF
D: .; V: TRBV27; size: few; J: TRBJ1-2; length: 12; DNA: TGTGCCAGCAGGGCGCTTAACTATGGCTACACCTTC; CDR3: CASRALNYGYTF
D: .; V: TRBV11-3; size: .; J: TRBJ2-2; length: 13; DNA: TGTGCCAGCAGCTTAGGGGGTCCCGGAACACTGTTTTTT; CDR3: CASSLGGPGTLFF
D: .; V: TRBV12-5; size: few; J: TRBJ2-7; length: 14; DNA: TGTGCTAGTGGTCCCCGGGGTGGGACCTACGAGCAGTACTTC; CDR3: CASGPRGGTYEQYF
D: .; V: TRBV5-1; size: .; J: TRBJ2-1; length: 12; DNA: TGCGCCAGCAGCTCCCAATACAATGAGCAGTTCTTC; CDR3: CASSSQYNEQFF
D: .; V: TRBV9; size: .; J: TRBJ2-7; length: 15; DNA: TGTGCCAGCAGCGTAGTCACAGCCCCAACGGGGGAGCAGTACTTC; CDR3: CASSVVTAPTGEQYF
D: .; V: TRBV7-6; size: .; J: TRBJ2-1; length: 12; DNA: TGTGCCAGCAGGGAGGGGAACAATGAGCAGTTCTTC; CDR3: CASREGNNEQFF
D: .; V: TRBV6-6; size: .; J: TRBJ2-3; length: 15; DNA: TGTGCCAGCAGTTACTCGACGGGATACACAGATACGCAGTATTTT; CDR3: CASSYSTGYTDTQYF
D: TRBD1; V: TRBV5-1; size: few; J: TRBJ2-1; length: 17; DNA: TGCGCCAGCAGCTTTCTACCGACAGGGGGCAGCTACAATGAGCAGTTCTTC; CDR3: CASSFLPTGGSYNEQFF
D: .; V: TRBV6-5; size: .; J: TRBJ1-5; length: 14; DNA: TGTGCCAGCAGTTACGCGACGGGCAATCAGCCCCAGCATTTT; CDR3: CASSYATGNQPQHF
D: TRBD1; V: TRBV6-1; size: .; J: TRBJ2-1; length: 13; DNA: TGTGCCAGCAGCTCGGGACAGGGGTTTGAGCAGTTCTTC; CDR3: CASSSGQGFEQFF
D: TRBD2; V: TRBV28; size: .; J: TRBJ2-7; length: 15; DNA: TGTGCCAGCAGTTTCCCCCCGGGGGGATCCTACGAGCAGTACTTC; CDR3: CASSFPPGGSYEQYF
D: TRBD1; V: TRBV11-2; size: .; J: TRBJ2-7; length: 18; DNA: TGTGCCAGCAGCACCCCGGGACAGGGGACTAGAAACTCCTACGAGCAGTACTTC; CDR3: CASSTPGQGTRNSYEQYF
D: TRBD2; V: TRBV9; size: .; J: TRBJ2-2; length: 17; DNA: TGTGCCAGCAGCGTAAGGGCGGGAGGGATCAACACCGGGGAGCTGTTTTTT; CDR3: CASSVRAGGINTGELFF
D: .; V: TRBV21-1; size: .; J: TRBJ2-1; length: 17; DNA: TGTGCCAGCAGCAAAGCGGTTTCAAAAACCCCCTACAATGAGCAGTTCTTC; CDR3: CASSKAVSKTPYNEQFF
D: .; V: TRBV4-3; size: .; J: TRBJ2-7; length: 17; DNA: TGCGCCAGCAGCCAAGGCTCTATCGGGGCCCCACCCTACGAGCAGTACTTC; CDR3: CASSQGSIGAPPYEQYF
D: .; V: TRBV10-1; size: .; J: TRBJ2-1; length: 13; DNA: TGCGCCAGCAGTTCCACGAGGGACCGGGAGCAGTTCTTC; CDR3: CASSSTRDREQFF
D: TRBD1; V: TRBV9; size: .; J: TRBJ1-2; length: 13; DNA: TGTGCCAGCAAAAACCGGGACAGGGACGGCTACACCTTC; CDR3: CASKNRDRDGYTF
D: .; V: TRBV6-5; size: .; J: TRBJ2-7; length: 14; DNA: TGTGCCAGCAGGAGGCGGGCTACCTCCTACGAGCAGTACTTC; CDR3: CASRRRATSYEQYF
D: .; V: TRBV19; size: .; J: TRBJ2-4; length: 14; DNA: TGTGCCAGTAGGTACAGCACAGCCAAAAACATTCAGTACTTC; CDR3: CASRYSTAKNIQYF
D: .; V: TRBV4-3; size: .; J: TRBJ2-1; length: 17; DNA: TGCGCCAGCAGCCAGGACCGGACCCCCCCCTCCCTCAATGAGCAGTTCTTC; CDR3: CASSQDRTPPSLNEQFF
D: .; V: TRBV6-5; size: .; J: TRBJ2-7; length: 12; DNA: TGTGCCAGCAGTGCAGGGTTGTACGAGCAGTACTTC; CDR3: CASSAGLYEQYF
D: .; V: TRBV30; size: .; J: TRBJ2-7; length: 11; DNA: TGTGCCTGGAGTGGACCCTACGAGCAGTACTTC; CDR3: CAWSGPYEQYF
D: .; V: TRBV21-1; size: .; J: TRBJ2-7; length: 13; DNA: TGTGCCAGCAGCAAAGCTGCGGACTACGAGCAGTACTTC; CDR3: CASSKAADYEQYF
D: .; V: TRBV19; size: .; J: TRBJ2-2; length: 13; DNA: TGTGCCAGTAGTATCGGGAACACCGGGGAGCTGTTTTTT; CDR3: CASSIGNTGELFF
D: .; V: TRBV15; size: .; J: TRBJ1-5; length: 15; DNA: TGTGCCACCAGCAGAGGAAGGGACGTTGGACAGCCCCAGCATTTT; CDR3: CATSRGRDVGQPQHF
D: TRBD2; V: TRBV13; size: .; J: TRBJ2-7; length: 20; DNA: TGTGCCAGCAGCCCTTTACGGAGCGGGGGGAGACCCGGAGAGTATTACGAGCAGTACTTC; CDR3: CASSPLRSGGRPGEYYEQYF
D: .; V: TRBV7-3; size: .; J: TRBJ1-1; length: 15; DNA: TGTGCCAGCAGCTTACTCCCCTCACGAAACACTGAAGCTTTCTTT; CDR3: CASSLLPSRNTEAFF
D: TRBD1; V: TRBV6-5; size: medium-sized; J: TRBJ2-7; length: 16; DNA: TGTGCCAGCAGTTACTCGATGGGACAGGGAGTAGGCGAGCAGTACTTC; CDR3: CASSYSMGQGVGEQYF
D: .; V: TRBV27; size: .; J: TRBJ2-7; length: 16; DNA: TGTGCCAGCAGTCATGAGGCTGGTGGGGGTACCTACGAGCAGTACTTC; CDR3: CASSHEAGGGTYEQYF
D: .; V: TRBV29-1; size: .; J: TRBJ1-1; length: 14; DNA: TGCAGCGTTCGCTCGGGTGGGGGGCCCACTGAAGCTTTCTTT; CDR3: CSVRSGGGPTEAFF
D: .; V: TRBV28; size: .; J: TRBJ2-7; length: 14; DNA: TGTGCCAGCAGTTCAGTCGGCGGTATCTACGAGCAGTACTTC; CDR3: CASSSVGGIYEQYF
D: .; V: TRBV5-4; size: .; J: TRBJ1-1; length: 14; DNA: TGTGCCAGCAGCTCTCGGGGTCAGGGGACTGAAGCTTTCTTT; CDR3: CASSSRGQGTEAFF
D: .; V: TRBV21-1; size: .; J: TRBJ2-2; length: 13; DNA: TGTGCCCCTAAGGGGGGTGGCACCGGGGAGCTGTTTTTT; CDR3: CAPKGGGTGELFF
D: .; V: TRBV11-2; size: .; J: TRBJ2-6; length: 16; DNA: TGTGCCAGCAGCTTACTAGGGAGCTCTGGGGCCAACGTCCTGACTTTC; CDR3: CASSLLGSSGANVLTF
D: .; V: TRBV5-3; size: .; J: TRBJ1-2; length: 13; DNA: TGTGCCAGAAGCCCGGGACGGCGAGGTGGCTACACCTTC; CDR3: CARSPGRRGGYTF
D: .; V: TRBV7-8; size: .; J: TRBJ2-7; length: 15; DNA: TGTGCCAGCCCCTTATGGCCGGACAGTTCCTACGAGCAGTACTTC; CDR3: CASPLWPDSSYEQYF
D: .; V: TRBV30; size: .; J: TRBJ1-4; length: 13; DNA: TGTGCCTGGAACGGGGGCCTGGGTGAAAAACTGTTTTTT; CDR3: CAWNGGLGEKLFF